The entry below gives a single T cell receptor beta chain sequence along with its context. Its target is not known. This entry belongs to a study of cytomegalovirus exposure and HLA in healthy donors. General observations from the study: Reportedly, diagnosis of cytomegalovirus status by the classifier showed high specificity and sensitivity. The CMV antigen specificity of a few CMV-associated chains was confirmed through in vitro analysis. The majority of TCR sequences were rare, yet some public TCRs appeared in many donors.

Produced via immunoSEQ multiplex PCR; TCRdb's table is partial and in-frame only. The table lists 220,000 or so clones, around four fifths of them singletons. There are 16 residues in the CDR3. Germline V gene data show CDR1 as KGHSH and CDR2 as LQKENI. V was cut by 0 bases and J by 0 bases, with 11 bases left in between. J is TRBJ2-5 and V is TRBV18, with D perhaps TRBD1 (6 bases). Sequenced material: PBMCs. The receptor was isolated from a woman aged 30 to 39 in good health and CMV-seropositive. CDR3 protein: CASSPPTGDNQETQYF. Written as DNA, the CDR3 is TGTGCCAGCTCACCACCGACAGGCGATAACCAAGAGACCCAGTACTTC.